A single sample is the source of the 18 T cell receptor beta chains below, sequenced in a study of blood T cells in healthy people across ages. With a J-beta primer mix and a sample-barcoded 5' primer, a second PCR ran roughly 6 to 12 cycles. MiXCR, applied by TCRdb to the 5' RACE reads, yields one record per CDR3 protein. The repertoire holds about 650,000 distinct CDR3 sequences, with about 50% as singletons. Sequenced: blood. The receptors stem from a woman older than 75 in good health.

DNA of the CDR3: TGTGCCAGCAGCTTACAAGCGGGGGGAGGAAATGAGCAGTTCTTC. Translated: CASSLQAGGGNEQFF. The V and J genes are TRBV7-2 and TRBJ2-1, with TRBD2 matching over 9 bases. V was clipped by 2 bases and J by 7 bases; unmatched bases: 6. The CDR3 totals 15 residues. The V gene's germline CDR1 is SGHTA and CDR2 FQGNSA.

The sample holds a few counts of this clonotype. This clone may be a read error of a much larger clone one base away. The V call is TRBV7-7, the J call TRBJ2-1, with a possible D match to TRBD1 (5 bases). The CDR3 is made up of 13 amino acids. CDR1 is SSHAT, CDR2 FNYEAQ, per germline (reference sequence). In DNA, the CDR3 is TGTGCTAGCAGCTTAGGGGCAGTAGAGACCCAGTTCTTC. Protein sequence: CASSLGAVETQFF.

The chain is built from TRBV27 and TRBJ2-7, with 10 bases matching TRBD2. V lost 9 bases and J lost 5; bases outside the gene matches: 25. This CDR3 contains 19 residues. CDR1 and CDR2 (germline): MNHEY, SMNVEV (reference sequence). The CDR3 bases are TGTGCCAGGAAAAACAATGGGACTAGCGTCTGCCTTGGGGGTGACGAGCAGTACTTC. Amino acid sequence: CARKNNGTSVCLGGDEQYF.

The chain has TRBV4-3 and TRBJ2-7, with TRBD2 matching over 7 bases. The CDR3 consists of 16 residues. Germline CDR1 and CDR2: LGHNA and YSLEER. The V and J ends lost 0 bases and 5 bases, in that order; junction bases with no gene match: 10. CDR3 sequence reads: CASSQESIGGYHEQYF. The CDR3 DNA sequence: TGCGCCAGCAGCCAAGAGTCAATCGGGGGGTATCACGAGCAGTACTTC.

J is TRBJ2-4 and V is TRBV3-1; D gene ambiguous. With the DNA end fitting TRBJ2-7 better, the J assignment may be wrong. CDR1 and CDR2 from the germline V gene are LGHDT and YNNKEL (reference sequence). The CDR3 has 12 amino acids. CDR3 sequence reads: CASTSLGYEQYF. For the CDR3, the DNA is TGTGCCAGCACCTCTTTGGGCTACGAGCAGTACTTC.

This clonotype was found once. The chain recombines TRBV5-1 with TRBJ2-2; D perhaps matches TRBD2 (5 bases). V was shortened by 6 bases and J by 4 bases, with 13 bases between the two germline ends. Germline V gene data show CDR1 as SGHRS and CDR2 as YFSETQ. This CDR3 is built from 14 residues. CDR3 nucleotides: TGCGCCAGCATTGAGCGCGAGGGCACCGGGGAGCTGTTTTTT. Protein product: CASIEREGTGELFF.

The CDR3 protein is CASSRPDSHEQFF. The CDR3 DNA is TGTGCCAGCAGCCGACCGGACAGCCATGAGCAGTTCTTC. The V and J genes are TRBV7-7 and TRBJ2-1; a weak D match, TRBD1 (6 bases). From germline, CDR1 is SSHAT and CDR2 FNYEAQ (reference sequence). The germline V and J ends were trimmed by 5 bases and 8 bases, with 13 bases remaining between them. The CDR3 is 13 residues long.

The chain joins TRBV5-1 to TRBJ2-7; D possibly corresponds to TRBD2 (5 bases). V lost 0 bases to trimming and J lost 5 bases, with 15 bases between them. The CDR3 extends over 15 amino acids. The germline V gene has CDR1 SGHRS and CDR2 YFSETQ. Written as DNA, the CDR3 is TGCGCCAGCAGCTTGGTCGGGGTAGCGCCCCACGAGCAGTACTTC. Encoded protein: CASSLVGVAPHEQYF.

This clonotype was found many times. The V gene is TRBV28, the J gene TRBJ2-7; D is possibly TRBD1 (5 bases). Germline V gene sequence: CDR1 MDHEN, CDR2 SYDVKM. This CDR3 comprises 14 residues. V lost 9 bases and J 1 base, leaving 16 bases between the germline ends. CDR3 in amino acids: CASAYPQGSYEQYF. The DNA for the CDR3 is TGTGCCAGTGCCTACCCTCAGGGATCCTACGAGCAGTACTTC. Full variable domain (rest looked up from reference TRBV28 and TRBJ2-7): DVKVTQSSRYLVKRTGEKVFLECVQDMDHENMFWYRQDPGLGLRLIYFSYDVKMKEKGDIPEGYSVSREKKERFSLILESASTNQTSMYLCASAYPQGSYEQYFGPGTRLTVT.

This clonotype has a count of ten or more. This sequence joins TRBV5-4 and TRBJ2-7; no clear D gene. Looked up from germline, CDR1 is SGHNT and CDR2 is YYREEE (reference sequence). This CDR3 contains 12 residues. With 0 bases removed from V and 5 bases from J, the gap between germline ends came to 6 bases. Here the CDR3 DNA reads TGTGCCAGCAGCTTGGGGTTCGACGAGCAGTACTTC. This encodes CASSLGFDEQYF.

CDR3 loop: CSVEVGRRGGYTF. The DNA for the CDR3 is TGCAGCGTTGAAGTAGGGCGGAGAGGTGGCTACACCTTC. The chain recombines TRBV29-1 with TRBJ1-2, with unresolved D. V was shortened by 1 base and J by 7 bases, with 13 bases between the two germline ends. Looked up from germline, CDR1 is SQVTM and CDR2 is ANQGSEA. There are 13 residues in the CDR3.

This clonotype was seen at least ten times. V and J are TRBV20-1 and TRBJ2-3; D is undetermined. Germline V gene sequence: CDR1 DFQATT, CDR2 SNEGSKA (reference sequence). Deletions cut 1 base from V and 2 bases from J, with 10 bases between. There are 14 residues in the CDR3. The CDR3 spells CSARVLRVTDTQYF. Here the CDR3 DNA reads TGCAGTGCTAGAGTACTCCGGGTCACAGATACGCAGTATTTT.

The CDR3, as DNA: TGTGCCAGCAGCCTAGCGGCCGCACATCGGGAGCAGTACTTC. This sequence encodes CASSLAAAHREQYF. The chain employs TRBV7-3 and TRBJ2-7; 7 bases are shared with TRBD2. The CDR3 is made up of 14 amino acids. The V segment lost 5 bases and the J segment 7 bases; nucleotides outside the gene matches: 11. The V gene's germline CDR1 is SGHTA and CDR2 FQGTGA.

This clonotype was seen repeatedly, ten times or more. V usage is TRBV6-2 or TRBV6-3 and J usage is TRBJ2-1, with 14 bases that match TRBD2. CDR3 length: 14 residues. CDR1 MNHEY and CDR2 SVGEGT come from the germline V gene. With V trimmed by 6 bases and J by 10 bases, 5 bases remained unmatched. CDR3 sequence (DNA): TGTGCCAGCAGGGGACTAGCGGGGGTAAAAGAGCAGTTCTTC. Translated: CASRGLAGVKEQFF.

The genes are TRBV29-1 and TRBJ2-7; TRBD1 matches at 10 bases. The V gene end was trimmed by 7 bases and the J gene end by 7 bases; junction bases not matched to a gene: 13. Germline assignment: CDR1 SQVTM and CDR2 ANQGSEA. The CDR3 contains 14 residues. For the CDR3, the DNA is TGCAGCGCCGTTGGGGACAGGGGAGTCGGGGAGCAGTACTTC. Translated: CSAVGDRGVGEQYF.

This clonotype has just a few counts. This sequence may be a read error, since a much larger clone differs from it by one base. The gene calls are TRBV6-5 and TRBJ2-7; 9 nucleotides match TRBD2. The CDR3 loop spans 17 amino acids. After removal of 6 bases from V and 7 bases from J, the junction contained 19 bases not matched to a gene. The V gene's germline CDR1 is MNHEY and CDR2 SVGAGI. CDR3 in DNA: TGTGCCAGCAGAACTAACTTCCTAGCGGGAAGTGTGGATGAGCAGTACTTC. This codes for CASRTNFLAGSVDEQYF.

The DNA of the CDR3 is TGCAGTGCTACGGGACAGGGTTTTAACGAGCAGTACTTC. Protein: CSATGQGFNEQYF. This rearrangement joins TRBV20-1 to TRBJ2-7; 9 bases align to TRBD1. This CDR3 region has 13 residues. The ends lost 4 bases at V and 5 bases at J; junction bases unmatched: 6. CDR1 and CDR2 from the germline V gene are DFQATT and SNEGSKA (reference sequence).

Comments on this clonotype: A much larger clone lies one base from this, so it may be a read error. V is TRBV7-3 and J is TRBJ2-1; D is possibly TRBD1 or TRBD2 (6 bases each). The DNA end lines up better with TRBJ2-7; the J call may be wrong. CDR3 size: 15 residues. Germline V gives CDR1 SGHTA, CDR2 FQGTGA. The CDR3 nucleotides read TGTGCCAGCAGCGTTACCGGGGGCCCCTACAATGAGCAGTACTTC. Protein product: CASSVTGGPYNEQYF.